This TCR beta chain was sequenced for a study of blood T cells in healthy people across ages. Total RNA, at least 6 micrograms per sample, was extracted from PBMCs. For the second PCR, which ran for 7 to 11 cycles, a sample-barcoded 5' primer and a J-beta primer mix were used. Unique molecular identifiers of 12 random nucleotides labeled each cDNA. One entry per CDR3 protein results from TCRdb running MiXCR on the 5' RACE reads. The table includes some 850,000 distinct CDR3 sequences, 20% to 30% detected once. CDR3 size: 16 residues. Germline CDR1 and CDR2: LGHDT and YNNKEL (reference sequence). Trimming removed 4 bases from V and 1 base from J, with 16 bases in between. This same sample was also part of a study on T cells of mothers and their children.

The chain combines TRBV3-1 with TRBJ1-1; D might be TRBD1 (5 bases). Sequencing was carried out using blood. The TCR comes from a boy younger than 18 in good health. For the CDR3, the DNA is TGTGCCAGCAGCCCTTTCACGGGGCCGGGGAACACTGAAGCTTTCTTT. It specifies CASSPFTGPGNTEAFF.